Listed here are 17 T cell receptor beta chains from one sample, sequenced in a study of response to subunit inactivated influenza vaccine (dated by TCRdb to 2017 to 2018). Libraries were built with RT-PCR. The instrument given in TCRdb is Illumina HiSeq 2500. TCRdb reran the public reads through fastp at Q25 and MiXCR, keeping productive beta chains. When rows share a CDR3 protein, they turn into one entry using the most common DNA and genes. For this sample there are roughly 650,000 distinct CDR3 sequences; 15% to 18% appear just once. The ten most abundant clones make up 9.5% to 13% of the sample. Source: PBMCs from blood, taken approximately 12 days after vaccination. These receptors were taken from a man over 45 who received an inactivated influenza vaccine. Donor details come from another sample of the same person, matched by shared clones.

The chain carries TRBV10-3 and TRBJ2-7, with D perhaps matching TRBD1 (6 bases). The CDR3 has 13 amino acids. Trimming stripped 10 bases from V and 3 bases from J, with 16 bases between. CDR1 ENHRY and CDR2 SYGVKD come from the germline V gene. Here the CDR3 DNA reads TGTGCCACCGGAACACAGGGTAACTACGAGCAGTACTTC. Residues: CATGTQGNYEQYF.

There are a few counts of this clonotype. The chain has TRBV9 and TRBJ2-5, with D unclear. The CDR3 consists of 17 residues. The germline V and J ends were trimmed by 0 bases and 4 bases, with 19 bases remaining between them. Germline loops: CDR1 SGDLS, CDR2 YYNGEE. CDR3 nucleotides: TGTGCCAGCAGCGTAGCTGGTGGTGCAGGTGGGTCAGAGACCCAGTACTTC. Encoded protein: CASSVAGGAGGSETQYF.

This clonotype was seen more than once but under ten times. The chain carries TRBV6-1 and TRBJ1-2, with 9 nucleotides matching TRBD1. The V and J ends lost 2 bases and 8 bases, in that order; junction bases with no gene match: 6. Germline V lookup: CDR1 MNHNS, CDR2 SASEGT. The CDR3 contains 14 residues. This CDR3 is CASSESGQGMGYTF. In nucleotides, the CDR3 is TGTGCCAGCAGTGAATCGGGACAGGGCATGGGCTACACCTTC.

The chain uses TRBV6-2 or TRBV6-3 and TRBJ1-2; possible D gene TRBD1, 5 bases. In germline, CDR1 is MNHEY, CDR2 SVGEGT. This CDR3 is built from 14 residues. The V and J ends lost 2 bases and 6 bases respectively, with 13 bases between them. The CDR3 DNA sequence: TGTGCCAGCAGTTACATTCGGGGGAAGGATGGCTACACCTTC. Its translation is CASSYIRGKDGYTF.

This clonotype was recorded at least ten times. The rearrangement uses TRBV6-1 and TRBJ2-7, with 8 nucleotides matching TRBD1. V gave up 7 bases and J gave up 6 bases; unmatched junction bases: 8. Germline V gives CDR1 MNHNS, CDR2 SASEGT. The CDR3 sequence is 13 residues long. In DNA, the CDR3 is TGTGCCAGCAAAAGGGACAGGCGGGGCGAGCAGTACTTC. Protein: CASKRDRRGEQYF.

The V call is TRBV10-1, the J call TRBJ2-7; the D call may be TRBD1 or TRBD2 (5 bases each). This CDR3 is 13 amino acids long. Germline V gene sequence: CDR1 WNHNN, CDR2 SYGVQD (reference sequence). Trimming took 3 bases from V and 2 from J, leaving 8 bases between them. The CDR3 nucleotides are TGCGCCAGCAGTGAAGGGGACCCCTACGAGCAGTACTTC. This gives the protein CASSEGDPYEQYF.

The V call is TRBV12-3 or TRBV12-4, the J call TRBJ2-2; 11 nucleotides match TRBD1. Trimming at V came to 6 bases and at J to 8 bases, leaving 5 bases not matched to a gene. CDR3 length: 14 amino acids. The CDR3 sequence: CASRSDRGLGELFF. CDR3 nucleotide sequence: TGTGCCAGCAGGTCGGACAGGGGGCTGGGGGAGCTGTTTTTT.

Regarding this clonotype: The junction shows a germline mismatch at one end, possibly a read error. This chain connects TRBV24-1 to TRBJ1-5; unclear D gene. This CDR3 is 14 amino acids long. Germline CDR1 KGHDR, CDR2 SFDVKD. The CDR3 nucleotides read TGTGCCACCAGTGATTGGGGTAGCAATCAGCCTCAGCATTTT. As protein: CATSDWGSNQPQHF.

In its sample, this clonotype was seen a few times. The V and J genes are TRBV6-2 or TRBV6-3 and TRBJ2-2, with a tentative D call TRBD1 (6 bases). The CDR3 has 15 residues. Germline CDR1 reads MNHEY; CDR2 reads SVGEGT. Trimming shortened V by 7 bases and J by 3 bases, and 15 bases separated the two germline ends. The DNA for the CDR3 is TGTGCCAGCACCCTCTGGGCAGGGGACACCGGGGAGCTGTTTTTT. It yields the protein CASTLWAGDTGELFF.

This clonotype was observed a handful of times. The chain has TRBV7-9 and TRBJ2-2, with 7 bases matching TRBD2. V lost 2 bases to trimming and J lost 4 bases; unmatched junction nucleotides: 4. This CDR3 is 15 amino acids long. Germline V CDR1 and CDR2: SEHNR, FQNEAQ (reference sequence). CDR3 residues: CASSLSGISTGELFF. CDR3 sequence (DNA): TGTGCCAGCAGCTTAAGCGGGATATCCACCGGGGAGCTGTTTTTT.

This clonotype was found once. The chain employs TRBV6-5 and TRBJ2-3; 7 positions match TRBD2. The CDR3 sequence is 14 residues long. Germline V lookup: CDR1 MNHEY, CDR2 SVGAGI. J was trimmed by 5 bases and V by 3 bases; bases with no gene match: 5. For the CDR3, the DNA is TGTGCCAGCAGTTATGGCGGGAGCGGAGATACGCAGTATTTT. Encoded protein: CASSYGGSGDTQYF.

A few counts support this clonotype. The rearrangement joins TRBV12-3 or TRBV12-4 to TRBJ2-1; 11 positions agree with TRBD2. The CDR3 has 13 residues. V was pared by 11 bases and J by 7 bases, with 7 bases of the junction left unmatched. CDR3 coding DNA: TGTGCCGGCGGGGCTAGCGGGAGGAATGAGCAGTTCTTC. Translating it yields CAGGASGRNEQFF.

This clonotype was seen more than once but under ten times. The CDR3 is CASSFLSGSRGEQYF. The CDR3 DNA reads as TGTGCCAGCAGCTTTCTTAGCGGGAGTCGCGGCGAGCAGTACTTC. This sequence joins TRBV5-6 and TRBJ2-7; 9 bases are a match to TRBD2. CDR1 and CDR2 from the germline V gene are SGHDT and YYEEEE. Unmatched junction bases numbered 9, after V lost 2 bases and J lost 6 bases. This CDR3 has 15 amino acids.

This clonotype was observed many times. V usage is TRBV20-1 and J usage is TRBJ2-1; weak D call: TRBD2 (5 bases). The V end lost 3 bases, the J end lost 8 bases, and 14 bases lay between the germline ends. The CDR3 runs 13 residues. CDR1 DFQATT and CDR2 SNEGSKA come from the germline V gene (reference sequence). The CDR3 sequence: CSASGKVVYEQFF. CDR3 sequence (DNA): TGCAGTGCTAGCGGGAAGGTCGTATATGAGCAGTTCTTC.

This clonotype was picked up a small number of times. The chain couples TRBV7-9 to TRBJ2-7; D not certain. The germline V gene encodes CDR1 SEHNR and CDR2 FQNEAQ (reference sequence). V was shortened by 5 bases and J by 5 bases, with 10 bases between the two germline ends. CDR3 size: 12 residues. The CDR3 region is CASSAMGNEQYF. For the CDR3, the DNA is TGTGCCAGCAGCGCCATGGGGAACGAGCAGTACTTC. The full variable domain, rest sourced from reference TRBV7-9 and TRBJ2-7, is DTGVSQNPRHKITKRGQNVTFRCDPISEHNRLYWYRQTLGQGPEFLTYFQNEAQLEKSRLLSDRFSAERPKGSFSTLEIQRTEQGDSAMYLCASSAMGNEQYFGPGTRLTVT.

The table lists this clonotype with many counts. The chain links TRBV5-1 to TRBJ1-1, with TRBD1 matching 11 bases. J gave up 4 bases and V 2 bases, and 1 base lay outside the gene matches. The germline V gene encodes CDR1 SGHRS and CDR2 YFSETQ. The CDR3 is 14 residues long. CDR3 DNA sequence: TGCGCCAGCAGCTTCGGGACAGGGGGCACTGAAGCTTTCTTT. Its translation is CASSFGTGGTEAFF.

V is TRBV5-1 and J is TRBJ1-2, with TRBD1 as a possible D gene (5 bases). V lost 0 bases, J lost 4 bases, and 19 bases lay in between. The CDR3 has 17 residues. The germline CDR1 and CDR2 sequences are SGHRS and YFSETQ. CDR3 sequence (DNA): TGCGCCAGCAGCTTGGTTCCGACAGAGAGCACTCCCTATGGCTACACCTTC. Its translation: CASSLVPTESTPYGYTF.